This entry concerns a single T cell receptor (beta chain). This CDR3 has 14 amino acids. Germline lookup yields CDR1 SGHRS and CDR2 YFSETQ. V was pared by 4 bases and J by 0 bases, with 10 bases between. This entry belongs to a study of blood T cells in healthy people across ages. Using a J-beta primer mix together with a sample-barcoded 5' primer, a second PCR was run for roughly 7 to 12 cycles. TCRdb ran MiXCR on the 5' RACE reads and lists one entry per CDR3 protein. The table has 540,000 or so distinct CDR3 sequences, 27% seen once; the top ten hold roughly 18%. Specimen: blood. This sequence was found in a woman in her 70s in good health. The rearrangement uses TRBV5-1 and TRBJ1-2, with a tentative D call TRBD1 (5 bases). The CDR3 sequence: CASSADIANYGYTF. The CDR3 bases are TGCGCCAGCAGCGCGGACATCGCTAACTATGGCTACACCTTC.